This TCR beta chain was captured in a study of regulatory T cells in long-lasting Graves disease. The time point is: newly diagnosed GD, antithyroid drugs for less than 3 months. PBMC RNA served as the TCR library source. Blood from the periphery, about 9.2 milliliters in all, was drawn into EDTA tubes. With regard to this clonotype: Its antigen is unidentified.

Sequencing libraries for TCR beta were prepared with iRepertoire HTBI primers and Arm-PCR of CDR3 regions. TCRdb passed the multiplex PCR reads through MiXCR, listing each CDR3 protein once. The sample has around 500,000 distinct CDR3 sequences; about 16% are singletons. Findings and caveats of the study: There was favoring of TRBV28, TRBJ1-2 and TRBJ2-5 in persistent disease. Sharing of public clonotypes was greater in persistent patients (about 3,000) than in new patients (around 930).

V gave up 7 bases and J gave up 0 bases, with 4 bases separating them. The CDR3 contains 12 residues. This sample also belongs to another study, concerning T cells in Graves' hyperthyroidism and ophthalmopathy. Per that study: These patients, aged 18 to 65, had recently diagnosed hyperthyroidism lasting under 2 months.

The source of this sequence is a woman aged 40-65 years with Graves disease. This specimen was peripheral blood mononuclear cells (PBMCs), taken at new diagnosis, from a patient treated with antithyroid drugs. The chain employs TRBV12-3 or TRBV12-4 and TRBJ1-5; D remains unclear. The CDR3 sequence is CASTYSNQPQHF. As DNA, the CDR3 is TGTGCCAGCACCTATAGCAATCAGCCCCAGCATTTT.